This T cell receptor beta chain derives from a study of blood T cell repertoires in COVID-19. Study background: T cells, B-cell-depleted T cells, or PBMCs provided the cDNA or gDNA that served as material.

A Seattle source enrolled patients during active infection and followed them longitudinally. This clone was found once. Only in-frame clones appear in the TCRdb table, and some are missing; sequencing was by immunoSEQ multiplex PCR. The sample has about 94,000 clones, around 72% seen once. The sequenced sample consisted of peripheral blood. This clonotype was obtained from a man between 65 and 80 years old with COVID-19, enrolled during active disease.

CDR3 nucleotide sequence: TGTGCCAGCAGCGTACTTGGCGGGAGGGCCGCTGAGCAGTTCTTC. Translating gives CASSVLGGRAAEQFF. The rearrangement joins TRBV9 to TRBJ2-1; 9 bases align to TRBD2. Germline V CDR1 and CDR2: SGDLS, YYNGEE. V shed 1 base and J 9 bases; nucleotides not matched to a gene: 8. This CDR3 region has 15 residues. The full variable domain, with the rest looked up from reference TRBV9 and TRBJ2-1, is DSGVTQTPKHLITATGQRVTLRCSPRSGDLSVYWYQQSLDQGLQFLIQYYNGEERAKGNILERFSAQQFPDLHSELNLSSLELGDSALYFCASSVLGGRAAEQFFGPGTRLTVL.